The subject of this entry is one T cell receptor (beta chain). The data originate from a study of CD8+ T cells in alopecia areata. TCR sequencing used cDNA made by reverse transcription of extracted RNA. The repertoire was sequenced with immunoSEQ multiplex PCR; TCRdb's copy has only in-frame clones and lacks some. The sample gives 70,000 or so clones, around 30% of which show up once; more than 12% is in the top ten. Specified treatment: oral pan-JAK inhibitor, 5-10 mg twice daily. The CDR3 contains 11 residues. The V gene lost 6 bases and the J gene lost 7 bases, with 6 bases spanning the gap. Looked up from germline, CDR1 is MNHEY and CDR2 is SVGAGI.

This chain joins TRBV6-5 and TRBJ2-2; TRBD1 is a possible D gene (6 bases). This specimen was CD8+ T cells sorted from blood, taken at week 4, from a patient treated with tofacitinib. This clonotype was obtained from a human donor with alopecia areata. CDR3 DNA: TGTGCCAGCAGAGGGGGCGGGGAGCTGTTTTTT. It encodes CASRGGGELFF.